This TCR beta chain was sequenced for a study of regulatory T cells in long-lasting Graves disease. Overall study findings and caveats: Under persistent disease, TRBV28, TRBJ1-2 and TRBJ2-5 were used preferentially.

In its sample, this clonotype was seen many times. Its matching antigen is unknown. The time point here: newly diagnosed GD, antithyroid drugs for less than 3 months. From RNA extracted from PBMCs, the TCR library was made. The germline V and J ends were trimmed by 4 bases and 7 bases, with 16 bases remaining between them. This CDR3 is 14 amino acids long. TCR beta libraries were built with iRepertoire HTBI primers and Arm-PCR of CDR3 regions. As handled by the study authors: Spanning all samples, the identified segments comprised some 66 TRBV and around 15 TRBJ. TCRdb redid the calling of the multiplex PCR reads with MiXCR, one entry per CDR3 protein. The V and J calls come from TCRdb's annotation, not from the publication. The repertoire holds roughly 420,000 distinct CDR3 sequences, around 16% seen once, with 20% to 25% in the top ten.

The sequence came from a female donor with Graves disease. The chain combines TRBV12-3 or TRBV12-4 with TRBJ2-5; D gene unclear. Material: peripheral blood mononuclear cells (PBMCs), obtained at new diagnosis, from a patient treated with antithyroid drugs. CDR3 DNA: TGTGCCAGCAGTTCACCCGGTGCCTCCGGGACCCAGTACTTC. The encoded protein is CASSSPGASGTQYF.